This T cell receptor beta chain was documented in a study of response to subunit inactivated influenza vaccine. Study-wide results and limits: Seasonal influenza vaccination, on each occasion, was suggested by the authors to recruit few new T cells.

J gave up 1 base and V 5 bases, and 13 bases lay outside the gene matches. From germline, CDR1 is SGHVS and CDR2 FQNEAQ. The CDR3 runs 18 residues. TCRdb reprocessed the RT-PCR reads with MiXCR, giving one entry per CDR3 protein. The sample includes 500,000 to 600,000 distinct CDR3 sequences, roughly 10% seen only once; the top ten take more than 8.5%. Remarks on this clonotype: Its antigen is currently unknown.

The chain recombines TRBV7-8 with TRBJ2-3; 9 positions match TRBD1. The source was PBMCs from blood, collected on the day of vaccination. The sequence derives from a man in his fifties or sixties who received an inactivated influenza vaccine. In DNA form, the CDR3 reads TGTGCCAGCAGCGGATTCCGGGACAGGGAGTTCGGCACAGATACGCAGTATTTT. Translation gives CASSGFRDREFGTDTQYF.